This TCR beta chain appears in the sequencing data of a study of shared clonotypes between healthy human individuals. Findings and caveats of the study: Clonotypes shared by all four sorted-subset donors had higher generation probabilities than non-shared clonotypes.

Germline trimming cut 7 bases from V and 8 bases from J; bases unmatched to any gene: 7. Looked up from germline, CDR1 is SGHDT and CDR2 is YYEEEE. CDR3 size: 12 residues. Assay: immunoSEQ multiplex PCR; the TCRdb copy retains only in-frame clones and omits some. This table has around 2.5 million clones, roughly 93% appearing once. Note on this clone: Its antigen remains unidentified.

This TCR was recovered from a man younger than 30 in good health. Some clones in this sample may be carry-over from other donors' samples. Material for sequencing was naive CD4+ T cells from PBMCs. Subset: CD45RA+ positively selected. This rearrangement joins TRBV5-6 to TRBJ2-3, with 7 bases matching TRBD2. The CDR3 sequence: CASREREGTQYF. CDR3 DNA: TGTGCCAGCCGGGAGCGGGAAGGTACGCAGTATTTT.